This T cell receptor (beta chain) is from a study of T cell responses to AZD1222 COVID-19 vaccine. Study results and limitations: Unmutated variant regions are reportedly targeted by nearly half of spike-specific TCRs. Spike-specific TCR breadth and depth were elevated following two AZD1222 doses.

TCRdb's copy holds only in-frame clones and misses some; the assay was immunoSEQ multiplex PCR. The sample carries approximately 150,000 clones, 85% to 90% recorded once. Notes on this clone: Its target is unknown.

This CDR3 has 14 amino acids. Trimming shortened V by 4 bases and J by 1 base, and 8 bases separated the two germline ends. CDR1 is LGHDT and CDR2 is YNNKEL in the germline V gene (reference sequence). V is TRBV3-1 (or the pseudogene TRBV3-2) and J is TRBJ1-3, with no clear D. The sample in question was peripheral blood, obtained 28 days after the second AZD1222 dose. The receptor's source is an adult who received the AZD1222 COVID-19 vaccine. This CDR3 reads CASSRAGSGNTIYF. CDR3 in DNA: TGTGCCAGCAGCCGTGCCGGGTCTGGAAACACCATATATTTT.